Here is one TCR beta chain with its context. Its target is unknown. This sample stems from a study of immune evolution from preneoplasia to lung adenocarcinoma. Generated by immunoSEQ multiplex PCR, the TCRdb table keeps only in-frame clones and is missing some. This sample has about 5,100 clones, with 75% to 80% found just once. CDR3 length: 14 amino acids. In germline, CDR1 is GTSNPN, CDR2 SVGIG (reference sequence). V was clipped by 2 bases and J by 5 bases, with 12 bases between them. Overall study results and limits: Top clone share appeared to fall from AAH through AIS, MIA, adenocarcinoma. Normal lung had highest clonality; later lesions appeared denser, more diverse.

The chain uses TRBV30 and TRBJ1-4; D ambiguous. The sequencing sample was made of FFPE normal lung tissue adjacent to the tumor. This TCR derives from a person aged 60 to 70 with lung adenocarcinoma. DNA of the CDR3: TGTGCCTGGAGTAGGGTTGGTCAGAATGAAAAACTGTTTTTT. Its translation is CAWSRVGQNEKLFF.